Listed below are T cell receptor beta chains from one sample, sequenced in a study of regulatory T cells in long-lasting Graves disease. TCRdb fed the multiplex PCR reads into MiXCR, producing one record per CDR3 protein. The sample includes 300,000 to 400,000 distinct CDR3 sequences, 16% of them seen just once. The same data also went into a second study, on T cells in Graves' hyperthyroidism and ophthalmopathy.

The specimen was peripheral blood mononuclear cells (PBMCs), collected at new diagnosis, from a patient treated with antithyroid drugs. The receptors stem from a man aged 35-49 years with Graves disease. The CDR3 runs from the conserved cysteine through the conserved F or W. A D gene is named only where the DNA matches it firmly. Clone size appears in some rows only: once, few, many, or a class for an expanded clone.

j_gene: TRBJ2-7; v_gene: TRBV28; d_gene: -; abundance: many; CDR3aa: CASSKLTGPYEQYF; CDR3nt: TGTGCCAGCAGTAAGTTGACAGGACCCTACGAGCAGTACTTC
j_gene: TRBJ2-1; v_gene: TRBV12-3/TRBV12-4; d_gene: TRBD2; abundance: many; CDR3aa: CASTKRGSYNEQFF; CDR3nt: TGTGCCAGCACTAAGCGGGGGTCCTACAATGAGCAGTTCTTC
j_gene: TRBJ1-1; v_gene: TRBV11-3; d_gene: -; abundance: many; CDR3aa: CASSTRDEAFF; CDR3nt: TGTGCCAGCAGCACCCGGGATGAAGCTTTCTTT
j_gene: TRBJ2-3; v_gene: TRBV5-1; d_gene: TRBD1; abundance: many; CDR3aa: CASRPGGSGAPEQYF; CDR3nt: TGCGCCAGCAGGCCAGGGGGCAGCGGTGCGCCTGAGCAGTATTTT
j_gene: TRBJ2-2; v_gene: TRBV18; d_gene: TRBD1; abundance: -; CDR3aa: CASSAPGTGRGGTGELFF; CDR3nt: TGTGCCAGCTCAGCGCCCGGGACAGGGCGTGGTGGCACCGGGGAGCTGTTTTTT
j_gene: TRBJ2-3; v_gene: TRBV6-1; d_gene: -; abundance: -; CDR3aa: CASRKLGTDTQYF; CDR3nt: TGTGCCAGCAGGAAGCTTGGCACAGATACGCAGTATTTT
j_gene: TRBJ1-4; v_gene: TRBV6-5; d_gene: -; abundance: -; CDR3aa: CASSYQDHEKLFF; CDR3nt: TGTGCCAGCAGTTACCAGGACCATGAAAAACTGTTTTTT
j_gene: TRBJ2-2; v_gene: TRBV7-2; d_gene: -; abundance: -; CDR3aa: CASSPRRNTGELFF; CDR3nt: TGTGCCAGCAGCCCACGCAGGAACACCGGGGAGCTGTTTTTT
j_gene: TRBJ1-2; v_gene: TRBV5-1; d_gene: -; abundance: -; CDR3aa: CASSLGGQGIGYTF; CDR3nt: TGCGCCAGCAGCTTGGGTGGTCAGGGAATTGGCTACACCTTC
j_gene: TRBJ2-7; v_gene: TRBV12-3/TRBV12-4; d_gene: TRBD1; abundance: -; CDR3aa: CASRIGTGGYEQYF; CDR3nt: TGTGCCAGCAGGATCGGGACAGGGGGGTACGAGCAGTACTTC
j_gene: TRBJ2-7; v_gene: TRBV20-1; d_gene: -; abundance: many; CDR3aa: CSVRGRDEQYF; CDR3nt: TGCAGTGTTCGGGGGCGCGACGAGCAGTACTTC
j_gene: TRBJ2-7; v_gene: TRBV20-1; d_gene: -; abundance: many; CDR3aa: CSASPPDRTLHEQYF; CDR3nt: TGCAGTGCTAGCCCTCCAGACAGAACGTTACACGAGCAGTACTTC
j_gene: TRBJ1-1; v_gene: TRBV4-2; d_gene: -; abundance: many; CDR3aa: CASSQPGPLGAEAFF; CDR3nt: TGTGCCAGCAGCCAACCGGGACCTCTGGGCGCTGAAGCTTTCTTT
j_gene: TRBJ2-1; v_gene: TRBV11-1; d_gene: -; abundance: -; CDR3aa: CASSFGGPSEQFF; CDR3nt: TGTGCCAGCAGCTTCGGGGGTCCAAGTGAGCAGTTCTTC
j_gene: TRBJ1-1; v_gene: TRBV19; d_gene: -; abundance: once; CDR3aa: CASQNPAGVMNTEAFF; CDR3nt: TGTGCCAGTCAAAATCCGGCCGGGGTCATGAACACTGAAGCTTTCTTT
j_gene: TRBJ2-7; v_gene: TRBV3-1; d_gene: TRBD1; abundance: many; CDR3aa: CASSPMTGTPYEQYF; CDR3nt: TGTGCCAGCAGCCCAATGACAGGGACCCCCTACGAGCAGTACTTC
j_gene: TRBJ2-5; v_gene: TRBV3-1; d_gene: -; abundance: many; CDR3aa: CASSQETQYF; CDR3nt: TGTGCCAGCTCGCAAGAGACCCAGTACTTC
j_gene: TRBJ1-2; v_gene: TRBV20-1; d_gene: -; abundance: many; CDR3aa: CRGGGQISGYTF; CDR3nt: TGCAGGGGGGGGGGCCAAATCTCAGGCTACACCTTC
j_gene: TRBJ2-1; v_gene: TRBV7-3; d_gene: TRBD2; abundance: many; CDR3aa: CASSQGASGGARLGEQFF; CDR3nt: TGTGCCAGCAGCCAGGGAGCTAGCGGGGGGGCCAGGTTGGGCGAGCAGTTCTTC
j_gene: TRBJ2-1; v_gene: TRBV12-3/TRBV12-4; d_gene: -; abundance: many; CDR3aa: CASSNSGLGKIGLSEQFF; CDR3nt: TGTGCCAGCAGCAATTCAGGCCTGGGAAAAATTGGGTTGAGTGAGCAGTTCTTC
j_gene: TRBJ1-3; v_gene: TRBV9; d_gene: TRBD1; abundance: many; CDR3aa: CASSKGQATRNTIYF; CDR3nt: TGTGCCAGCAGCAAAGGACAGGCAACCCGGAACACCATATATTTT
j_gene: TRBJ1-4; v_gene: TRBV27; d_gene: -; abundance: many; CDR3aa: CASRTESNEKLFF; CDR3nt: TGTGCCAGCAGGACCGAGAGCAATGAAAAACTGTTTTTT
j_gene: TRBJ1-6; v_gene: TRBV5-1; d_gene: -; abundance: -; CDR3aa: CASSVSWDSPLHF; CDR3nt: TGCGCCAGCAGTGTCAGTTGGGATTCACCCCTCCACTTT
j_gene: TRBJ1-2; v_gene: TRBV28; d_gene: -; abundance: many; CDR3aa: CASSLPGLEGGYTF; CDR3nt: TGTGCCAGCAGTTTGCCTGGACTGGAGGGGGGCTACACCTTC
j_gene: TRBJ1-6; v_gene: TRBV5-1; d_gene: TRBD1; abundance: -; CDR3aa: CASTKDREGSPLHF; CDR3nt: TGCGCCAGCACGAAGGACAGGGAAGGATCACCCCTCCACTTT
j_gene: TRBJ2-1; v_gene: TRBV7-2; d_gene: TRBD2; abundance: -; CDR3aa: CASSLRGGANEQFF; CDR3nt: TGTGCCAGCAGCCTGCGGGGGGGGGCCAATGAGCAGTTCTTC
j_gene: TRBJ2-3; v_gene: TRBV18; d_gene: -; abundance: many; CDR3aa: CASSPDRMDTQYF; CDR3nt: TGTGCCAGCTCACCAGACCGCATGGATACGCAGTATTTT
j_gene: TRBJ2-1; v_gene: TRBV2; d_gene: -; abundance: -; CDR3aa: CASSAIGGDNEQFF; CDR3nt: TGTGCCAGCAGTGCGATTGGGGGAGACAATGAGCAGTTCTTC